This TCR beta chain was retrieved from a study of glioma-infiltrating T cells after dendritic cell vaccination. The overall study: Three intradermal dendritic cell vaccine injections were given every two weeks.

As for this clone: What it binds is unknown.

Input was around 2 ug genomic DNA, or all available if less. Amplification used 60 V beta primers and 13 J beta primers. Produced via immunoSEQ multiplex PCR; TCRdb's table is partial and in-frame only. The top ten hold approximately 8.3% of the sample, which has 30,000 to 40,000 clones, around 80% seen once. The CDR3 spans 20 residues. Deletions cut 1 base from V and 5 bases from J, with 24 bases between. The study's findings and limits: The cohort had few patients with full blood and tumor sets.

This TCR was recovered from a human donor with glioblastoma. The sequencing used blood, collected before dendritic cell vaccination. This chain connects TRBV23-1 to TRBJ2-6, with D perhaps matching TRBD2 (5 bases). TRBV23-1 is known as an ORF, though its function is uncertain. The chain's CDR3 is CASSQWSTHRELERANVLTF. CDR3 sequence (DNA): TGCGCCAGCAGTCAATGGTCCACCCACCGCGAACTAGAAAGGGCCAACGTCCTGACTTTC.